Reported below is one T cell receptor beta chain. The entry originates in a study of shared clonotypes between healthy human individuals. The trim removed 6 bases at V and 2 bases at J, leaving 12 bases unmatched. CDR1 is SGHRS, CDR2 YFSETQ, per germline. The CDR3 consists of 16 residues. Deep was the level at which the assay was run. Sequencing was performed with immunoSEQ multiplex PCR; in TCRdb, only in-frame clones are kept and a portion is missing. The table records 1.4 million to 1.5 million clones, approximately 96% of them present only once. The receptor was isolated from a man under 40 in good health. The chain employs TRBV5-1 and TRBJ2-7; 9 bases are shared with TRBD1. Sample: naive CD4+ T cells sorted from blood. Subset described: CD45RA+ positively selected. DNA of the CDR3: TGCGCCAGCACCCCCCTTGGACAGGGGACCACCTACGAGCAGTACTTC. Amino acids: CASTPLGQGTTYEQYF. The complete variable domain, with remaining parts taken from reference TRBV5-1 and TRBJ2-7, reads KAGVTQTPRYLIKTRGQQVTLSCSPISGHRSVSWYQQTPGQGLQFLFEYFSETQRNKGNFPGRFSGRQFSNSRSEMNVSTLELGDSALYLCASTPLGQGTTYEQYFGPGTRLTVT.